This T cell receptor (beta chain) came from a study of T cells in Graves' hyperthyroidism and ophthalmopathy. Trimming cost V 4 bases and J 8 bases, with 15 bases left between them. The CDR3 totals 13 residues. Germline lookup yields CDR1 SGDLS and CDR2 YYNGEE. From RNA transcripts, TCR beta CDR3 regions were amplified. A set of HTBI primers served as the primers for a first-round RT-PCR of the TCR CDR3. TCRdb reprocessed the multiplex PCR reads via MiXCR and lists one record per CDR3 protein. The sample yields around 620,000 distinct CDR3 sequences, more than 13% seen once. V and J are TRBV9 and TRBJ1-2; tentative D call: TRBD1 (5 bases). This receptor was identified in a woman aged 18-29 years with Graves' ophthalmopathy. Sequencing was performed on blood. CDR3: CASSPGQTRGYTF. Written as DNA, the CDR3 is TGTGCCAGCAGCCCTGGACAAACCCGGGGCTACACCTTC. Complete variable domain (other parts from reference TRBV9 and TRBJ1-2): DSGVTQTPKHLITATGQRVTLRCSPRSGDLSVYWYQQSLDQGLQFLIQYYNGEERAKGNILERFSAQQFPDLHSELNLSSLELGDSALYFCASSPGQTRGYTFGSGTRLTVV.